These 20 T cell receptor beta chains came from one sample sequenced in a study of blood T cells in healthy people across ages. Through a sample-barcoded 5' primer and a J-beta primer mix, a second PCR was run for roughly 7 to 11 cycles. TCRdb recomputed calls from the 5' RACE reads with MiXCR, one row per CDR3 protein. The repertoire holds roughly 930,000 distinct CDR3 sequences, roughly 48% seen once, with under 15% in the top ten. The sequencing input was blood. The source is a young man in good health.

At least ten counts were recorded for this clonotype. The chain combines TRBV6-1 with TRBJ1-2; the match to TRBD1 covers 7 bases. Germline assignment: CDR1 MNHNS and CDR2 SASEGT. V trimming: 4 bases; J trimming: 5 bases; junction bases outside the gene matches: 13. CDR3 size: 16 residues. CDR3 sequence: CASSAQPGQRFYGYTF. CDR3 nucleotide sequence: TGTGCCAGCAGTGCCCAGCCGGGACAGCGATTTTATGGCTACACCTTC.

This rearrangement joins TRBV4-1 to TRBJ2-5; TRBD1 matches at 8 bases. The CDR3 length is 13 residues. The trim removed 1 base at V and 12 bases at J, leaving 7 bases unmatched. Germline CDR1 reads MGHRA; CDR2 reads YSYEKL. Here the CDR3 DNA reads TGCGCCAGCAGCCAAGGTCCGGAGACAGGGGAGTACTTC. It specifies CASSQGPETGEYF.

The gene calls are TRBV20-1 and TRBJ2-7; 8 nucleotides align to TRBD2. The CDR3 has 16 residues. Germline V gene data show CDR1 as DFQATT and CDR2 as SNEGSKA (reference sequence). The J segment lost 4 bases and the V segment lost 0 bases, leaving 11 bases of the junction unmatched. CDR3 in amino acids: CSARDGREVPQYEQYF. In DNA, the CDR3 is TGCAGTGCTAGAGACGGGCGGGAGGTTCCACAATACGAGCAGTACTTC.

The rearrangement links TRBV4-1 to TRBJ1-5, with a weak D call TRBD1 (5 bases). The V gene's germline CDR1 is MGHRA and CDR2 YSYEKL. The CDR3 totals 15 residues. V lost 3 bases, J lost 2 bases, and 11 bases lay in between. CDR3 sequence (DNA): TGCGCCAGCAGCCAGGGCAGGGATCGCAATCAGCCCCAGCATTTT. Translation gives CASSQGRDRNQPQHF.

In its sample, this clonotype was seen a few times. The chain uses TRBV6-1 and TRBJ2-7; 8 bases align to TRBD1. V dropped 4 bases and J dropped 2; count of bases not matched to a gene: 4. Germline assignment: CDR1 MNHNS and CDR2 SASEGT. The CDR3 covers 14 residues. In nucleotides, the CDR3 is TGTGCCAGCAGTGGGTGGGACAGGCCCTACGAGCAGTACTTC. The encoded protein is CASSGWDRPYEQYF.

This clonotype was seen a handful of times. V usage is TRBV6-2 or TRBV6-3 and J usage is TRBJ2-7; 10 nucleotides match TRBD1. The V and J ends lost 5 bases and 7 bases, in that order; junction bases with no gene match: 11. This CDR3 contains 15 residues. The germline CDR1 and CDR2 sequences are MNHEY and SVGEGT. The CDR3 nucleotides read TGTGCCAGCAGTGGATCCGGGACAGGGGCGTGGGAGCAGTACTTC. It is translated as CASSGSGTGAWEQYF.

This clonotype occurred a few times. The genes are TRBV7-2 and TRBJ2-7; D is undetermined. The ends were cut back, 5 bases at V and 6 bases at J, with 14 bases in the middle. CDR1 SGHTA and CDR2 FQGNSA come from the germline V gene. The CDR3 has 13 residues. The CDR3 DNA reads TGTGCCAGCAGCCCTTCACGGATCGGCGAGCAGTACTTC. It specifies CASSPSRIGEQYF.

The chain joins TRBV18 to TRBJ1-2; no definite D call. The germline gives CDR1 KGHSH, CDR2 LQKENI. The CDR3 contains 14 residues. V shed 3 bases and J shed 8 bases, with 16 bases lying between them. This chain's CDR3 is CASSPTGPESGYTF. CDR3 sequence (DNA): TGTGCCAGCTCACCTACCGGGCCTGAGAGCGGCTACACCTTC. Drawing the rest from reference TRBV18 and TRBJ1-2, the complete variable domain is NAGVMQNPRHLVRRRGQEARLRCSPMKGHSHVYWYRQLPEEGLKFMVYLQKENIIDESGMPKERFSAEFPKEGPSILRIQQVVRGDSAAYFCASSPTGPESGYTFGSGTRLTVV.

This chain joins TRBV5-1 and TRBJ2-3; D gene ambiguous. Looked up from germline, CDR1 is SGHRS and CDR2 is YFSETQ. The CDR3 runs 15 residues. Trimming shortened V by 5 bases and J by 6 bases, and 19 bases separated the two germline ends. In nucleotides, the CDR3 is TGCGCCAGCAGACTGGAATTGGCGGTAGGGGATACGCAGTATTTT. It translates to CASRLELAVGDTQYF.

The chain has TRBV9 and TRBJ2-2; TRBD1 matches 9 bases. V lost 4 bases, J lost 6 bases, and 10 bases stayed unmatched. Germline V gene data show CDR1 as SGDLS and CDR2 as YYNGEE. The CDR3 loop spans 16 amino acids. The CDR3 nucleotides read TGTGCCAGCAGCCCATTTACAGGGGGCGCCTCCGGGGAGCTGTTTTTT. It codes for CASSPFTGGASGELFF.

There are a few counts of this clonotype. The chain is built from TRBV5-1 and TRBJ2-3, with 7 bases aligning to TRBD2. CDR3 length equals 16 residues. The V gene end was trimmed by 5 bases and the J gene end by 5 bases; junction bases not matched to a gene: 14. The germline V gene encodes CDR1 SGHRS and CDR2 YFSETQ. Here the CDR3 reads CASSPGLSGPKDTQYF. CDR3 DNA: TGCGCCAGCAGTCCGGGACTATCGGGACCGAAAGATACGCAGTATTTT. Filled out from reference TRBV5-1 and TRBJ2-3, the complete variable domain reads KAGVTQTPRYLIKTRGQQVTLSCSPISGHRSVSWYQQTPGQGLQFLFEYFSETQRNKGNFPGRFSGRQFSNSRSEMNVSTLELGDSALYLCASSPGLSGPKDTQYFGPGTRLTVL.

The rearrangement joins TRBV4-2 to TRBJ2-7; TRBD2 aligns across 11 bases. The V segment lost 0 bases and the J segment 5 bases; nucleotides outside the gene matches: 12. Germline V gene lookup returns CDR1 LGHNA and CDR2 YNFKEQ. The CDR3 contains 18 residues. Here the CDR3 DNA reads TGTGCCAGCAGCCAAGATCGCGGTAGCGGGGGGGCGCTGGACGAGCAGTACTTC. Protein: CASSQDRGSGGALDEQYF.

V gene TRBV20-1 combines with J gene TRBJ1-5; 8 bases match TRBD1. The J segment lost 7 bases and the V segment lost 6 bases, leaving 8 bases of the junction unmatched. Germline-derived CDR1 and CDR2 are DFQATT and SNEGSKA (reference sequence). This CDR3 region has 13 residues. CDR3 coding DNA: TGCAGTGCAGCTGACAGGGGTCAACAGCCCCAGCATTTT. Translation: CSAADRGQQPQHF.

The gene calls are TRBV5-1 and TRBJ2-7; 8 positions agree with TRBD2. The germline CDR1 and CDR2 sequences are SGHRS and YFSETQ. Trimming removed 0 bases from V and 0 bases from J; junction bases left unmatched: 5. This CDR3 comprises 16 residues. DNA for the CDR3: TGCGCCAGCAGCTTGGAGACTAGCGTGAGCTCCTACGAGCAGTACTTC. Translating it yields CASSLETSVSSYEQYF.

This chain connects TRBV5-1 to TRBJ2-2; 8 bases map to TRBD1. With 4 bases clipped from V and 4 bases from J, the junction kept 6 bases outside the gene matches. The CDR3 covers 15 residues. Germline CDR1 reads SGHRS; CDR2 reads YFSETQ. The CDR3 DNA follows: TGCGCCAGCAGCCAAGGACAGGGCGGCACCGGGGAGCTGTTTTTT. Its protein is CASSQGQGGTGELFF.

This clonotype occurred a few times. V is TRBV5-1 and J is TRBJ2-1, with TRBD2 matching over 10 bases. In germline, CDR1 is SGHRS, CDR2 YFSETQ. The CDR3 consists of 15 residues. V shed 0 bases and J 7 bases; nucleotides not matched to a gene: 4. The CDR3 spells CASSLGSGGSNEQFF. The CDR3 DNA reads TGCGCCAGCAGCTTGGGTAGCGGGGGGTCAAATGAGCAGTTCTTC. The entire variable domain, with the rest obtained from reference TRBV5-1 and TRBJ2-1, is as follows: KAGVTQTPRYLIKTRGQQVTLSCSPISGHRSVSWYQQTPGQGLQFLFEYFSETQRNKGNFPGRFSGRQFSNSRSEMNVSTLELGDSALYLCASSLGSGGSNEQFFGPGTRLTVL.

The chain uses TRBV7-2 and TRBJ1-1; D unclear. V was trimmed by 4 bases and J by 0 bases, leaving 9 bases between them. Germline V gives CDR1 SGHTA, CDR2 FQGNSA. There are 14 residues in the CDR3. CDR3 residues: CASSSITVNTEAFF. The CDR3 DNA reads TGTGCCAGCAGCTCCATAACAGTGAACACTGAAGCTTTCTTT. The entire variable domain, with the rest obtained from reference TRBV7-2 and TRBJ1-1, is as follows: GAGVSQSPSNKVTEKGKDVELRCDPISGHTALYWYRQSLGQGLEFLIYFQGNSAPDKSGLPSDRFSAERTGGSVSTLTIQRTQQEDSAVYLCASSSITVNTEAFFGQGTRLTVV.

This clonotype was seen repeatedly, ten times or more. The chain combines TRBV27 with TRBJ1-2, with D maybe TRBD1 (5 bases). Trimming cost V 5 bases and J 8 bases, with 15 bases left between them. The CDR3 length is 13 residues. Germline V CDR1 and CDR2: MNHEY, SMNVEV (reference sequence). DNA for the CDR3: TGTGCCAGCAGTGTATGGGGAACAGGCGGCTACACCTTC. Translated, it gives CASSVWGTGGYTF.

The chain combines TRBV2 with TRBJ1-4, with 8 bases matching TRBD1. This CDR3 spans 12 amino acids. V shed 6 bases and J 12 bases; nucleotides not matched to a gene: 6. Germline V gene lookup returns CDR1 SNHLY and CDR2 FYNNEI. The CDR3 sequence: CASRSEDRELFF. The CDR3 DNA sequence: TGTGCCAGCAGGTCTGAGGACAGGGAACTGTTTTTT. The variable domain in full, completed from reference TRBV2 and TRBJ1-4, reads EPEVTQTPSHQVTQMGQEVILRCVPISNHLYFYWYRQILGQKVEFLVSFYNNEISEKSEIFDDQFSVERPDGSNFTLKIRSTKLEDSAMYFCASRSEDRELFFGSGTQLSVL.

This sequence joins TRBV14 and TRBJ2-7; D gene unclear. The CDR3 is 15 amino acids. Trimming took 2 bases from V and 2 from J, leaving 13 bases between them. The germline V gene encodes CDR1 SGHDN and CDR2 FVKESK. The CDR3 bases are TGTGCCAGCAGCCAAAAACCTCTCGCCGCCTACGAGCAGTACTTC. Encoded protein: CASSQKPLAAYEQYF.